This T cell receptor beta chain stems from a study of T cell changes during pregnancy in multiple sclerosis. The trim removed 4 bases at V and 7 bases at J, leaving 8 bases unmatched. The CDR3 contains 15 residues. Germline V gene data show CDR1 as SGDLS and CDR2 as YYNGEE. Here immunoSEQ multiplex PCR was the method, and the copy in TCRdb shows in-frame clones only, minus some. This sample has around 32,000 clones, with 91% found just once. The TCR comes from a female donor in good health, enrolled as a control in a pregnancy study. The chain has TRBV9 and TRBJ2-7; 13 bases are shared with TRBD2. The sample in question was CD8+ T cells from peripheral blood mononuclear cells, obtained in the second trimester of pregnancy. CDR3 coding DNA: TGTGCCAGCAGCATTACTAGCGGGGGGGCCGAAGAGCAGTACTTC. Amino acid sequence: CASSITSGGAEEQYF.